A single sample is the source of the 18 T cell receptor beta chains below, sequenced in a study of early T cells in non-severe SARS-CoV-2 infection. TCRdb reanalysed the 5' RACE reads using MiXCR and keeps one entry per CDR3 protein. The sample gives 85,000 to 100,000 distinct CDR3 sequences, approximately 13% of which show up once; 2% to 2.5% is in the top ten. Sequenced sample: whole blood. The receptors here all came from an adult who was a healthcare worker with PCR-confirmed SARS-CoV-2 infection or an uninfected control (not recorded which).

This clonotype was recorded a few times. This chain uses TRBV3-1 with TRBJ1-2; 9 bases align to TRBD1. The trim removed 1 base at V and 7 bases at J, leaving 10 bases unmatched. The germline CDR1 and CDR2 sequences are LGHDT and YNNKEL (reference sequence). This CDR3 comprises 16 residues. CDR3 DNA: TGTGCCAGCAGCCAAGCCCTCGGACAGGGGTCGGCTGGCTACACCTTC. It translates to CASSQALGQGSAGYTF.

This clonotype was seen a few times. J is TRBJ2-3 and V is TRBV27; the D gene is possibly TRBD2 (6 bases). The length of the CDR3 is 12 residues. CDR1 is MNHEY and CDR2 is SMNVEV in the germline V gene (reference sequence). Between the trimmed V and J ends, which lost 2 bases and 8 bases, there was a span of 8 bases. The CDR3 sequence: CASSLVGGTQYF. The CDR3 DNA reads TGTGCCAGCAGTTTAGTGGGAGGTACGCAGTATTTT.

In this sample, this clonotype turned up many times. The rearrangement uses TRBV9 and TRBJ2-2, with unresolved D. Germline V gene sequence: CDR1 SGDLS, CDR2 YYNGEE. This CDR3 spans 15 amino acids. The ends were cut back, 0 bases at V and 3 bases at J, with 9 bases in the middle. The CDR3 reads CASSVDARYTGELFF. CDR3 nucleotide sequence: TGTGCCAGCAGCGTAGATGCTCGTTACACCGGGGAGCTGTTTTTT.

The chain employs TRBV29-1 and TRBJ2-3; 11 bases align to TRBD2. The V and J ends lost 4 bases and 6 bases, in that order; junction bases with no gene match: 9. The germline gives CDR1 SQVTM, CDR2 ANQGSEA. The CDR3 sequence is 15 residues long. CDR3 sequence reads: CSVVGLAGGKDTQYF. CDR3 DNA: TGCAGCGTTGTTGGGTTAGCGGGGGGGAAGGATACGCAGTATTTT.

This clonotype was seen at least ten times. The chain has TRBV2 and TRBJ1-6, with a possible D match to TRBD1 (6 bases). The CDR3 has 15 amino acids. Trimming took off 10 bases at V and 1 base at J, with 14 bases between the two ends. Germline CDR1 and CDR2: SNHLY and FYNNEI. CDR3 amino acids: CATRGGASYNSPLHF. The CDR3 DNA is TGTGCCACGCGGGGGGGGGCGTCCTATAATTCACCCCTCCACTTT.

This chain joins TRBV3-1 and TRBJ1-1; D ambiguous. V was cut by 3 bases and J by 7 bases, with 12 bases left in between. The CDR3 is 13 residues long. Germline V gene lookup returns CDR1 LGHDT and CDR2 YNNKEL (reference sequence). The CDR3 loop is CASSHRGGSEAFF. Here the CDR3 DNA reads TGTGCCAGCAGCCACCGCGGTGGGAGTGAAGCTTTCTTT.

This clonotype was counted many times. This rearrangement joins TRBV7-9 to TRBJ1-1; D may be TRBD1 (5 bases). Trimming cost V 3 bases and J 8 bases, with 13 bases left between them. Germline CDR1 is SEHNR and CDR2 is FQNEAQ (reference sequence). The CDR3 consists of 13 residues. This chain's CDR3 is CASSFGGGGEAFF. The DNA for the CDR3 is TGTGCCAGCAGCTTCGGGGGAGGAGGCGAAGCTTTCTTT.

This clonotype has ten or more counts. The chain combines TRBV27 with TRBJ1-6, with no clear D. V gave up 4 bases and J gave up 10 bases, with 8 bases separating them. The CDR3 has 12 residues. Germline CDR1 is MNHEY and CDR2 is SMNVEV (reference sequence). CDR3 coding DNA: TGTGCCAGCAGTTCTACGAGGTCACCCCTCCACTTT. It yields the protein CASSSTRSPLHF.

The rearrangement links TRBV28 to TRBJ2-7; D is unclear. This CDR3 has 12 residues. The V gene's germline CDR1 is MDHEN and CDR2 SYDVKM. V was shortened by 3 bases and J by 5 bases, with 8 bases between the two germline ends. The CDR3 sequence: CASSLSWDEQYF. The CDR3 DNA reads as TGTGCCAGCAGTTTGTCGTGGGACGAGCAGTACTTC.

The chain carries TRBV5-8 and TRBJ2-2, with D perhaps TRBD2 (5 bases). The CDR3 runs 17 residues. Per germline, CDR1 SGHTS and CDR2 YDEGEE. V was cut by 2 bases and J by 5 bases, with 19 bases left in between. The CDR3 region is CASSLGRHLSGTGELFF. CDR3 in DNA: TGTGCCAGCAGCTTAGGGAGACACCTCTCGGGTACCGGGGAGCTGTTTTTT.

This clonotype was counted a few times. The J gene is TRBJ1-3, the V gene TRBV9; D uncertain. Per the germline V gene, CDR1 is SGDLS and CDR2 is YYNGEE. V was clipped by 0 bases and J by 4 bases, with 5 bases between them. The CDR3 is 13 amino acids. DNA of the CDR3: TGTGCCAGCAGCGTAGGACTAGGAAACACCATATATTTT. It translates to CASSVGLGNTIYF.

This clonotype was counted many times. This chain uses TRBV5-1 with TRBJ2-7; possible D gene TRBD2, 6 bases. This CDR3 has 13 amino acids. V lost 0 bases and J 5 bases, leaving 9 bases between the germline ends. Germline values: CDR1 SGHRS, CDR2 YFSETQ. The CDR3 region has the DNA TGCGCCAGCAGCTTGGGGGCGGGGAACGAGCAGTACTTC. It is translated as CASSLGAGNEQYF.

This clonotype has only a few counts. The rearrangement uses TRBV10-3 and TRBJ2-7; no firm D call. The V gene lost 1 base and the J gene lost 3 bases, with 10 bases spanning the gap. Germline CDR1 and CDR2: ENHRY and SYGVKD. The CDR3 covers 14 residues. CDR3 sequence: CAISELSHLYEQYF. In DNA, the CDR3 is TGTGCCATCAGTGAGTTATCACACCTCTACGAGCAGTACTTC.

The DNA of the CDR3 is TGCAGTGCTAGGGGTTGGCGCGGAAGAGATACGCAGTATTTT. Translating it yields CSARGWRGRDTQYF. The chain links TRBV20-1 to TRBJ2-3, with D unclear. Per germline, CDR1 DFQATT and CDR2 SNEGSKA (reference sequence). V lost 3 bases to trimming and J lost 5 bases, with 15 bases between them. The length of the CDR3 is 14 residues.

The chain employs TRBV11-2 and TRBJ2-3; D unclear. The J call may be incorrect, as the DNA end agrees better with TRBJ1-5. CDR3 length equals 12 residues. The V gene's germline CDR1 is SGHAT and CDR2 FQNNGV. The CDR3 bases are TGTGCCAGCAGCCCGTTCACAGATACGCAGCATTTT. Encoded protein: CASSPFTDTQHF.

This clonotype was counted ten times or more. This chain links TRBV4-1 with TRBJ2-5, with D perhaps given as TRBD1 or TRBD2 (5 bases each). V dropped 0 bases and J dropped 1 base, with 9 bases sitting between them. The germline V gene has CDR1 MGHRA and CDR2 YSYEKL. This CDR3 spans 15 amino acids. The CDR3 here is CASSQDVGVQETQYF. CDR3 coding DNA: TGCGCCAGCAGCCAAGATGTGGGGGTCCAAGAGACCCAGTACTTC.

This clonotype was found a few times. The genes are TRBV5-4 and TRBJ2-3; 8 nucleotides agree with TRBD2. The CDR3 loop spans 15 amino acids. In germline, CDR1 is SGHNT, CDR2 YYREEE (reference sequence). The ends lost 2 bases at V and 6 bases at J; junction bases unmatched: 8. CDR3 region: CASSFGSGISDTQYF. CDR3 nucleotides: TGTGCCAGCAGCTTTGGTAGCGGGATATCGGATACGCAGTATTTT.

This clonotype was observed many times. The chain links TRBV12-3 or TRBV12-4 to TRBJ1-5; no clear D. This CDR3 has 11 residues. Deletions cut 1 base from V and 7 bases from J, with 2 bases between. CDR3 sequence: CASSLGQPQHF. CDR3 nucleotide sequence: TGTGCCAGCAGTTTAGGCCAGCCCCAGCATTTT.